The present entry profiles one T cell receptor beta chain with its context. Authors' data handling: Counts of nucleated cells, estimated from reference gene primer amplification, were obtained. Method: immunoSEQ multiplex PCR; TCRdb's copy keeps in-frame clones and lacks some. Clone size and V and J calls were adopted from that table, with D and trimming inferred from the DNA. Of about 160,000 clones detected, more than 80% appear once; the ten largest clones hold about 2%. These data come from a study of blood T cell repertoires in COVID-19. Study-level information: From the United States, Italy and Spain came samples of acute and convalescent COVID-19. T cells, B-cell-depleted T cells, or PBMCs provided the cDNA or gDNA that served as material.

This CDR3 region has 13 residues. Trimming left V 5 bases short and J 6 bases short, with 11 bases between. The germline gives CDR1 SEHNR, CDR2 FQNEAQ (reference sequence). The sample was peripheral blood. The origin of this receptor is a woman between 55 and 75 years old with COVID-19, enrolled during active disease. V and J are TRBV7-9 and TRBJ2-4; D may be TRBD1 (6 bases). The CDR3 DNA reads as TGTGCCAGCAGCCCCGGACAGACAAACATTCAGTACTTC. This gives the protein CASSPGQTNIQYF.